This TCR beta chain emerged from a study of control samples from healthy donors and cancer patients. The repertoire was sequenced with immunoSEQ multiplex PCR; TCRdb's copy has only in-frame clones and lacks some. This table has 150,000 to 200,000 clones, just over 90% appearing once. Sample: blood. This sequence was found in a man aged 25-40 years in good health.

CDR3 bases: TGTGCCAGTAGTAAACAGGGACCTGGAAGCAATCAGCCCCAGCATTTT. It translates to CASSKQGPGSNQPQHF. V and J are TRBV19 and TRBJ1-5; weak D call: TRBD1 (6 bases). The CDR3 runs 16 residues. V was shortened by 4 bases and J by 1 base, with 14 bases between the two germline ends. Germline V gives CDR1 LNHDA, CDR2 SQIVND (reference sequence).